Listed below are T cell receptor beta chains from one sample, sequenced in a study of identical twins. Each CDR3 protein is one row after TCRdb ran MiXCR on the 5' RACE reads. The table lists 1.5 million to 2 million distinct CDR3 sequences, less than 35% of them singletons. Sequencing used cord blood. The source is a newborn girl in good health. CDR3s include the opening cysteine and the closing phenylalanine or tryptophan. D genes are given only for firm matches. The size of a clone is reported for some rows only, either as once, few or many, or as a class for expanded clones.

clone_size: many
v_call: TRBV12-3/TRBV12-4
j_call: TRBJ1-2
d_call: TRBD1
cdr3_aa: CASSSTGNYGYTF
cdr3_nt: TGTGCCAGCAGCTCGACAGGGAACTATGGCTACACCTTC

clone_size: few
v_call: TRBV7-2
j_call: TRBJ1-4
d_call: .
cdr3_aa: CASSLGLGRLFF
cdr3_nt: TGTGCCAGCAGCTTAGGGCTGGGAAGACTGTTTTTT

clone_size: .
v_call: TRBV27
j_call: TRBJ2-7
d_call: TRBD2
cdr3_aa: CASSISSGRHEQYF
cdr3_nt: TGTGCCAGCAGTATATCTAGCGGGAGACACGAGCAGTACTTC

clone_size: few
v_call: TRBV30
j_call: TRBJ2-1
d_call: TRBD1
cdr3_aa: CAWSLQGNEQFF
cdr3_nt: TGTGCCTGGAGCCTACAGGGGAATGAGCAGTTCTTC

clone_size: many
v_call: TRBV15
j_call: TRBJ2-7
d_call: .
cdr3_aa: CATSRDLFYEQYF
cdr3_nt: TGTGCCACCAGCAGAGATCTGTTCTACGAGCAGTACTTC

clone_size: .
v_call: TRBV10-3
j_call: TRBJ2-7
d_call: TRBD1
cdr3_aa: CAISESTRETTGAEQYF
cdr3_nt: TGTGCCATCAGTGAGTCGACTCGGGAAACTACAGGGGCTGAGCAGTACTTC

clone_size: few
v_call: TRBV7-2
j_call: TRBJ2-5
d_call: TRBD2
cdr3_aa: CASSAERLAGRETQYF
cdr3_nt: TGTGCCAGCAGCGCGGAGAGACTAGCGGGAAGGGAGACCCAGTACTTC

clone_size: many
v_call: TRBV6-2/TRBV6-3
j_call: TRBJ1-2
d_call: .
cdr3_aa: CASSYRSGTFYGYTF
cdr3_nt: TGTGCCAGCAGTTACCGATCAGGGACCTTTTATGGCTACACCTTC

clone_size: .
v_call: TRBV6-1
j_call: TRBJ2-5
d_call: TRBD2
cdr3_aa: CASGRDLETQYF
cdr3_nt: TGTGCTAGCGGGAGGGATCTAGAGACCCAGTACTTC

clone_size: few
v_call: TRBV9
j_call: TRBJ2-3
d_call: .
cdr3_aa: CASSVQRVTDTQYF
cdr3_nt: TGTGCCAGCAGCGTCCAGCGGGTCACAGATACGCAGTATTTT

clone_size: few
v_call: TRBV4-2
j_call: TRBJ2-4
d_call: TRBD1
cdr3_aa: CASSQEQGASNIQYF
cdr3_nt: TGTGCCAGCAGCCAAGAACAGGGGGCGTCAAACATTCAGTACTTC

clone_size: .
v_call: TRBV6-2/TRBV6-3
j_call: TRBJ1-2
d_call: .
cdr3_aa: CASRVLGLGNQGEDYGYTF
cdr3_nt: TGTGCCAGCAGAGTACTGGGTTTGGGTAATCAGGGCGAGGACTATGGCTACACCTTC

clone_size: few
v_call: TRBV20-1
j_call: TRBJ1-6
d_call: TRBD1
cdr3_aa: CSARDRSHFGQGFSPLHF
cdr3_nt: TGCAGTGCTAGAGATCGGAGCCATTTCGGACAGGGATTCTCACCCCTCCACTTT

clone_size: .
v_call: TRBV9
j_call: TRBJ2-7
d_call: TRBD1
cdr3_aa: CASSLGQGRMNEQYF
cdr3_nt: TGTGCCAGCAGTCTAGGACAGGGAAGAATGAACGAGCAGTACTTC

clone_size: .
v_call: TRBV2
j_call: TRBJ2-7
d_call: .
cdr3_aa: CASSAADSHYEQYF
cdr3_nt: TGTGCCAGCAGCGCTGCGGACTCCCACTACGAGCAGTACTTC

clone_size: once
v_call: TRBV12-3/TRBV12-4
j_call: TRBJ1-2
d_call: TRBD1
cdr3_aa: CASSLNQGVNYGYTF
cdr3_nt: TGTGCCAGCAGTTTGAACCAGGGGGTAAACTATGGCTACACCTTC

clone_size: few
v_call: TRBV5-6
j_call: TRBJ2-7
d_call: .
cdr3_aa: CASSWRYEQYF
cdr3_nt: TGTGCCAGCAGCTGGCGATACGAGCAGTACTTC

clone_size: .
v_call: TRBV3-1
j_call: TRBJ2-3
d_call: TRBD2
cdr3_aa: CASSHLGTSGAPQYF
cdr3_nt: TGTGCCAGCAGCCACCTCGGGACTAGCGGGGCTCCGCAGTATTTT

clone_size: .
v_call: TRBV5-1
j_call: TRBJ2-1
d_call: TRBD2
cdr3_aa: CASSLRTSGGPMDEQFF
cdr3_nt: TGCGCCAGCAGCCTCCGGACTAGCGGGGGGCCGATGGATGAGCAGTTCTTC

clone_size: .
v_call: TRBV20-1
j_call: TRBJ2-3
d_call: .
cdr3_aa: CSAREWLQFTDTQYF
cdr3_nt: TGCAGTGCTAGAGAATGGCTGCAATTCACAGATACGCAGTATTTT

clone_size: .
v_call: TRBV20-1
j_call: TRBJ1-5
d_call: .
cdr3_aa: CSARSRTRLGQPQHF
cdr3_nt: TGCAGTGCTAGAAGCCGGACACGGCTCGGTCAGCCCCAGCATTTT

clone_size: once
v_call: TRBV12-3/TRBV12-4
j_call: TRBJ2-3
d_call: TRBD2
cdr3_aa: CASSLMGGPGDTQYF
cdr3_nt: TGTGCCAGCAGTTTAATGGGAGGGCCGGGTGATACGCAGTATTTT

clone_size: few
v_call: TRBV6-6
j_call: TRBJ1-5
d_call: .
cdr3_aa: CASSYNGPNQPQHF
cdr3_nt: TGTGCCAGCAGTTACAACGGTCCCAATCAGCCCCAGCATTTT

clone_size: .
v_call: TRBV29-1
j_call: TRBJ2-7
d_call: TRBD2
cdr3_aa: CSVVGLGGLAGEQYF
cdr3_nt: TGCAGCGTTGTGGGCCTAGGGGGACTAGCGGGAGAACAGTACTTC

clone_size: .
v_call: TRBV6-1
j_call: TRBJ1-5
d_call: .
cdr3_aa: CASSEQGIAFQPQHF
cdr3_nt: TGTGCCAGCAGTGAACAGGGAATCGCGTTTCAGCCCCAGCATTTT

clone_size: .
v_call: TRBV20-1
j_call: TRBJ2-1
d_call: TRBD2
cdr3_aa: CSARPSTGTSVYNEQFF
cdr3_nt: TGCAGTGCTAGACCCTCAACCGGGACTAGCGTATACAATGAGCAGTTCTTC

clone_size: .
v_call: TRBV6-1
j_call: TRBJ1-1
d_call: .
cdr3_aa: CASSEWGEGDTEAFF
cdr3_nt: TGTGCCAGCAGTGAATGGGGAGAGGGGGACACTGAAGCTTTCTTT

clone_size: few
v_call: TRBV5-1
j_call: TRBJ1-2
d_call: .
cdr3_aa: CASSLVLPGNYGYTF
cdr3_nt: TGCGCCAGCAGCTTGGTTCTCCCGGGTAACTATGGCTACACCTTC

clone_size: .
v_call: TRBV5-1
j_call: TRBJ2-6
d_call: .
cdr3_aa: CASRKGTGANVLTF
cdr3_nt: TGCGCCAGCAGGAAGGGGACCGGGGCCAACGTCCTGACTTTC

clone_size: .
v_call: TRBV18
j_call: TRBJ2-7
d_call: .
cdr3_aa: CASSPSVPVREQYF
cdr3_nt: TGTGCCAGCTCACCATCGGTGCCGGTGCGAGAGCAGTACTTC

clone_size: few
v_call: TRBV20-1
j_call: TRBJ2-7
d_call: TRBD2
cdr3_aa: CSAPQTSGGFYEQYF
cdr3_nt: TGCAGTGCTCCCCAGACTAGCGGGGGATTCTACGAGCAGTACTTC

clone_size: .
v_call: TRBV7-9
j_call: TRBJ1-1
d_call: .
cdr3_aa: CASSLGSGVGVGAFF
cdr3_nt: TGTGCCAGCAGCTTAGGCTCCGGGGTAGGTGTTGGGGCTTTCTTT

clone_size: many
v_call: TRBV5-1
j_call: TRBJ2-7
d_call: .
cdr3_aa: CASSLRQGNYEQYF
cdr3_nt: TGCGCCAGCAGCTTGAGGCAGGGGAACTACGAGCAGTACTTC

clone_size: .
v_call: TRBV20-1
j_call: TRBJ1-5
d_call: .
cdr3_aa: CSALPELYSNQPQHF
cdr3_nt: TGCAGTGCCCTTCCGGAGCTTTATAGCAATCAGCCCCAGCATTTT

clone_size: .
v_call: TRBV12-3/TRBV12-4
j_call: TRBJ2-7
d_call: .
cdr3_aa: CASSYRVGQVRKTYEQYF
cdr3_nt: TGTGCCAGCAGTTACAGGGTAGGGCAGGTTCGGAAAACCTACGAGCAGTACTTC

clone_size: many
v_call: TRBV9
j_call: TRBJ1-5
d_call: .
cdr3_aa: CASSVAPHQPQHF
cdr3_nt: TGTGCCAGCAGCGTAGCCCCGCATCAGCCCCAGCATTTT

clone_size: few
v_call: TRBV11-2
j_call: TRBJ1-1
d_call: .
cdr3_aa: CASSSGTLAFF
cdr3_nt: TGTGCCAGCAGCTCCGGGACACTAGCTTTCTTT

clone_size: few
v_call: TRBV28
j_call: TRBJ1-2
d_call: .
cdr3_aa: CASRYPLDYGYTF
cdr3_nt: TGTGCCAGCAGATACCCGTTGGATTATGGCTACACCTTC

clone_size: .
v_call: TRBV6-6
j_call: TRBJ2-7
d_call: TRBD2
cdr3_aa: CASSYSGTSGYEQYF
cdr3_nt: TGTGCCAGCAGTTACTCGGGGACTAGCGGGTACGAGCAGTACTTC

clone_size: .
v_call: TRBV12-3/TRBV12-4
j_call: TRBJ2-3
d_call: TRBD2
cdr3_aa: CASTSSAGDRGDTQYF
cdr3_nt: TGTGCCAGCACCTCTTCGGCGGGAGACCGTGGAGATACGCAGTATTTT

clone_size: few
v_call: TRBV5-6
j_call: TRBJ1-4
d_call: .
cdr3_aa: CASSWNRVASAFATNEKLFF
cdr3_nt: TGTGCCAGCAGCTGGAACAGGGTTGCCTCGGCCTTTGCAACTAATGAAAAACTGTTTTTT

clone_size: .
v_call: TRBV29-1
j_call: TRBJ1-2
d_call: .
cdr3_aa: CSVRTVPNYGYTF
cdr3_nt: TGCAGCGTTAGGACAGTACCTAACTATGGCTACACCTTC

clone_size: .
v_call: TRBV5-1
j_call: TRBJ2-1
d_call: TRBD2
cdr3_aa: CASSARLAGHLGRYNEQFF
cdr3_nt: TGCGCCAGCAGCGCCAGACTAGCGGGTCACCTAGGCCGATACAATGAGCAGTTCTTC

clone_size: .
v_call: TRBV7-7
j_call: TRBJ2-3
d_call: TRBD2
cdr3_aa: CASSRLAGGLDTQYF
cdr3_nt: TGTGCCAGCAGCCGACTAGCGGGGGGGCTCGATACGCAGTATTTT

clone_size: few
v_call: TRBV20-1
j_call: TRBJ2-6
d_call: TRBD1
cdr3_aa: CSAGRTGDAFSGANVLTF
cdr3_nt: TGCAGTGCAGGACGGACAGGGGACGCCTTCTCTGGGGCCAACGTCCTGACTTTC

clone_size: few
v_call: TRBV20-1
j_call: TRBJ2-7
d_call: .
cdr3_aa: CSARDREGVYEQYF
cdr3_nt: TGCAGTGCTAGGGACAGGGAGGGCGTCTACGAGCAGTACTTC

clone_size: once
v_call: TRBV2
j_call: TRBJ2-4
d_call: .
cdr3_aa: CASSDQSGAKNIQYF
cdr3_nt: TGTGCCAGCAGTGATCAATCGGGGGCCAAAAACATTCAGTACTTC

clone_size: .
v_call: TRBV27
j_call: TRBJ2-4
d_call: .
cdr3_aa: CASSLARSSNIQYF
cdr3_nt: TGTGCCAGCAGTTTGGCCAGATCTTCAAACATTCAGTACTTC

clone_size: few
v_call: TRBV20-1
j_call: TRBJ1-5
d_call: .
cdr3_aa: CSARVPRSNQPQHF
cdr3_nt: TGCAGTGCTAGAGTACCTCGCTCAAATCAGCCCCAGCATTTT

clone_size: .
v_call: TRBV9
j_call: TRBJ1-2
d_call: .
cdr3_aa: CASSVSWGQVGYTF
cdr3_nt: TGTGCCAGCAGCGTAAGTTGGGGGCAAGTTGGCTACACCTTC

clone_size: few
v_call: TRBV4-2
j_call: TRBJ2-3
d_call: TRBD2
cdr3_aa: CASRGTSGATDTQYF
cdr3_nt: TGTGCCAGCAGGGGGACTAGCGGGGCCACAGATACGCAGTATTTT

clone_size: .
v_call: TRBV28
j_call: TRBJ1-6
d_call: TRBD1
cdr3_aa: CASRPGGNSPLHF
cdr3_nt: TGTGCCAGCAGGCCAGGGGGTAATTCACCCCTCCACTTT

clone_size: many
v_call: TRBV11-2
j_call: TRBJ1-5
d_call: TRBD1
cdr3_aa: CASSWGQNSNQPQHF
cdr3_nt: TGTGCCAGCAGTTGGGGACAGAATAGCAATCAGCCCCAGCATTTT

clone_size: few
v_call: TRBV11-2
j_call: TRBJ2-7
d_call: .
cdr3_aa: CVSSLERDYEQYF
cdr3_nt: TGTGTCAGCAGCTTAGAACGGGATTACGAGCAGTACTTC

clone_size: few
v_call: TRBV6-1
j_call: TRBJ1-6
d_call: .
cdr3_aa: CASSDRPAISYNSPLHF
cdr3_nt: TGTGCCAGCAGTGATAGACCAGCTATAAGCTATAATTCACCCCTCCACTTT

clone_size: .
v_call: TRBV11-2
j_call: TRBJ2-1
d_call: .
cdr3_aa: CASSFWRGPIYDEQFF
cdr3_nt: TGTGCCAGCAGCTTTTGGCGGGGGCCAATTTACGATGAGCAGTTCTTC

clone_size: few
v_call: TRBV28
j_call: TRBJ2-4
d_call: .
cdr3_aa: CASREGWTKNIQYF
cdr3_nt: TGTGCCAGCAGGGAAGGGTGGACCAAAAACATTCAGTACTTC

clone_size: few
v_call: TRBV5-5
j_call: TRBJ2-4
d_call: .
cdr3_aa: CASSLASMAKNIQYF
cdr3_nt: TGTGCCAGCAGCTTGGCCAGTATGGCCAAAAACATTCAGTACTTC